This T cell receptor (beta chain) was documented in a study of human T cells and chemical hapten exposure (dated by TCRdb to the early 2020s). Background for the entire study: For sensitization, 2% DPC in acetone was applied to a roughly 2 cm by roughly 2 cm area of upper inner arm skin. The mostly female patient cohort included alopecia areata with under or over 50% scalp involvement, alopecia totalis and alopecia universalis. For TCR sequencing, blood came from 25 to 35 alopecia patients at anywhere from one to four time points (pre-sensitization, 2, 6 and 24 weeks). This study followed changes in the peripheral blood TCR repertoire in vivo during primary and secondary sensitization of alopecia patients to the hapten diphenylcyclopropenone (DPC). Throughout the approximately 23-week study period, patients were also given weekly therapeutic DPC doses on the scalp. Patch testing was performed on the upper back with Finn chambers containing 0.01% DPC, and the patch tests were scored after 6 days according to International Contact Dermatitis Research Group standards. Libraries were pooled for sequencing, and per-sample TCR yields varied mainly because of small differences in library volumes within the pool. Blood samples were taken from patients before sensitization (week 0) and then at 2, 6 and about 24 weeks after DPC sensitization. On the study overall, not on this receptor specifically: Repeated subsampling changed both the strength of the expansion versus patch-test correlation and the threshold at which the correlation became significant. All patients had alopecia, a presumed autoimmune disease, so their immune response might differ from that of healthy individuals. A positive correlation was found between the number of PT1 expanded TCRs and patch test score, with significance reached at thresholds 8, 16 and 32 but not 4. No change with DPC sensitization was found in the number of TCRs above 1 in 1000 frequency, and no evidence of global repertoire structure alterations was found. Significantly more large CDR3 similarity clusters were formed by expanded TCRs than by pre-sensitization or healthy control sets, consistent with antigen-driven responses.

The table lists this clonotype with a count of one. Which antigen it targets is not known. No much larger clone is present one base from it, and per-base qualities are unavailable. CDR1 and CDR2, per the germline V gene (reference sequence), are SEHNR and FQNEAQ. Trimming takes 4 bases from V and 6 bases from J, and the germline ends sit 16 bases apart. Spanning cysteine to phenylalanine, the CDR3 consists of 16 amino acids. The CDR3 DNA has 48 bases and is translated from base 1. Library prep was done by RACE. Sequencing used a NextSeq 500. During library preparation, unique molecular identifiers were attached to individual cDNA molecules so that TCRs could be counted quantitatively and reproducibly. From each blood RNA sample, both TCR alpha and TCR beta chains were sequenced. The paper's processing steps were these. Samples had a median of roughly 100,000 TCRs, with a range from roughly 23,224 to 750,000. V, J and CDR3 annotation of the TCR reads was carried out using the Decombinator software suite. For PS versus PT1 abundance plots, all samples were subsampled to the same number of TCRs (28,000). Expanded TCRs were defined as absent before sensitization and observed at least eight times at the 2-week time point. The public reads were reprocessed in TCRdb via fastp at Q25 and MiXCR, keeping in-frame beta chains. Here each entry gathers all rows of one CDR3 protein and keeps the most common genes and DNA. V and J calls and clone size were set by TCRdb, not the authors. This sample gives approximately 97,000 distinct CDR3 sequences in total; 25% to 35% of them show up just once. In total, the top ten clones hold about 9.4% of the sample.

The sample's time point label, decoded: patch test 3, about 24 weeks after DPC sensitization. The treatment or condition label, read with the paper, signifies: therapeutic diphenylcyclopropenone sensitization with weekly scalp DPC. Blood at each patch-test visit was drawn before the patch test was applied. Patients were considered eligible if aged 18 to 70, diagnosed with alopecia and deemed suitable for DPC therapy, and patients were excluded if pregnant. Total RNA was extracted from unfractionated whole blood that had been collected in Tempus Blood RNA tubes. The clonotype comes from a middle-aged man with alopecia areata. Some clones in this sample may be carry-over from other donors' samples. The V and J segments used are TRBV7-9 and TRBJ1-6; the D gene is perhaps TRBD1, on 5 matching bases. Sample: whole blood, taken in connection with sensitization to the hapten diphenylcyclopropenone (DPC). The nucleotide sequence is TGTGCCAGCAGCTCCACCGGGGCCCGGGGTAATTCACCCCTCCACTTT. Its coded protein is CASSSTGARGNSPLHF.